The T cell receptor beta chain described here comes from a study of low-dose radiotherapy and immunotherapy resistance in tumors. Across the whole study: Every 2 weeks, cohort 1 got 0.5 Gy, reaching 6.5 Gy to the planning target volume.

TRAV and TRBV primers primed cDNA for both TCRalpha and TCRbeta. With a V-primer adapter and a constant-region primer, TCRs were amplified for roughly 18 PCR cycles. In vitro transcription served to amplify the mRNA that had been isolated. TCRdb independently ran MiXCR on the reads; one entry per CDR3 protein. The data contain about 80,000 distinct CDR3 sequences, 15% to 20% of them singletons. This clonotype came up a few times. Germline V gene sequence: CDR1 SGHNT, CDR2 YYREEE (reference sequence). Unmatched junction bases numbered 2, after V lost 0 bases and J lost 6 bases. This CDR3 has 13 residues. Time point reported: after trial treatment. Treatment given: LDRT plus nivolumab, ipilimumab, low-dose cyclophosphamide and aspirin (RACIN trial).

Sequenced material: PBMCs, taken after low-dose radiotherapy plus immunotherapy. This clonotype originated in a male donor with prostate cancer. The gene calls are TRBV5-4 and TRBJ1-1, with 7 bases matching TRBD1. For the CDR3, the DNA is TGTGCCAGCAGCTTGGGCACAGGGGCTGAAGCTTTCTTT. Translated, it gives CASSLGTGAEAFF.